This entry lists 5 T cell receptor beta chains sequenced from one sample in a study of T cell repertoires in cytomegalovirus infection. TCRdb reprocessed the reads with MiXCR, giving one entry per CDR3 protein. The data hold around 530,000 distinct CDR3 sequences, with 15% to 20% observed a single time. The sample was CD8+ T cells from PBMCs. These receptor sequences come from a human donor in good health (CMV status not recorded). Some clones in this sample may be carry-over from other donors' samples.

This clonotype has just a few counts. The CDR3 sequence is CASKDGNSYEQYF. In DNA form, the CDR3 reads TGTGCCAGCAAGGACGGGAACTCCTACGAGCAGTACTTC. The chain links TRBV27 to TRBJ2-7; D perhaps matches TRBD2 (5 bases). V was clipped by 7 bases and J by 0 bases, with 10 bases between them. Germline V CDR1 and CDR2: MNHEY, SMNVEV (reference sequence). The CDR3 is made up of 13 amino acids.

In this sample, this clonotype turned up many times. In nucleotides, the CDR3 is TGTGCCAGTCGGGGTTCCGGCACAGATACGCAGTATTTT. Its protein is CASRGSGTDTQYF. The chain recombines TRBV19 with TRBJ2-3; D may be TRBD2 (5 bases). V lost 8 bases and J 1 base, leaving 10 bases between the germline ends. This CDR3 contains 13 residues. CDR1 is LNHDA, CDR2 SQIVND, per germline (reference sequence).

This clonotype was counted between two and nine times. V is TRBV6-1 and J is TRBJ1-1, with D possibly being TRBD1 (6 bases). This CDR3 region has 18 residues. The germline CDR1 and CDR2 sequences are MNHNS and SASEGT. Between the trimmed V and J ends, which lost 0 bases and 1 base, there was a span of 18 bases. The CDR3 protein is CASSEALLGGKWNTEAFF. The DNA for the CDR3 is TGTGCCAGCAGTGAAGCGCTTCTCGGGGGCAAATGGAACACTGAAGCTTTCTTT.

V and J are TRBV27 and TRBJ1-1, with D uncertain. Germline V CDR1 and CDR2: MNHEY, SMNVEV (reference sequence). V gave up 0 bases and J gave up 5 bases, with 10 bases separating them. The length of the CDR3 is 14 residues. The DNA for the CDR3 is TGTGCCAGCAGTTTATCCGGGGAGTGGACTGAAGCTTTCTTT. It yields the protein CASSLSGEWTEAFF.

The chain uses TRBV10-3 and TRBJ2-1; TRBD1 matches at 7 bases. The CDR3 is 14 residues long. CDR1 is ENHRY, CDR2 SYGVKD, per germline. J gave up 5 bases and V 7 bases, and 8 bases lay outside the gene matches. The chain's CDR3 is CAINPDRENNEQFF. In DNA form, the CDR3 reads TGTGCCATCAATCCTGACAGGGAGAACAATGAGCAGTTCTTC.